This T cell receptor (beta chain) was sequenced in a study of radiation and T cells in renal cell carcinoma. Whole-study findings and limits: In blood, top tumor clones expanded by 2 weeks, shrinking by 4.

Using immunoSEQ multiplex PCR, the repertoire was profiled, and TCRdb retains in-frame clones only, with some absent. Of roughly 92,000 clones in the sample, about 79% were seen once. Time point of the sample: blood 4 weeks post-SBRT, at nephrectomy. The treatment was: 15 Gy SBRT to primary tumor, nephrectomy 4 weeks later. Nephrectomy followed 15 Gy stereotactic body radiation by 4 weeks. Blood was sampled at baseline, 2 weeks and 4 weeks after SBRT. Points on this clone: No antigen is known for it.

Per the germline V gene, CDR1 is SGHRS and CDR2 is YFSETQ. Trimming removed 0 bases at V and 4 bases at J, with 13 bases between. This CDR3 comprises 16 residues. This TCR was recovered from a man between 60 and 75 years old with renal cell carcinoma. The chain joins TRBV5-1 to TRBJ2-2, with TRBD2 as a possible D gene (6 bases). This material consisted of blood, taken from a patient whose treatment included radiotherapy and nephrectomy. CDR3 nucleotides: TGCGCCAGCAGCTTGGCTCTCGGGAGAGTCACCGGGGAGCTGTTTTTT. It translates to CASSLALGRVTGELFF.